This TCR beta chain was captured by sequencing in a study of cytotoxic CD8 clonotypes in ibrutinib-treated CLL. As for the study in general: In all, 10 to 11 patients were relapsed/refractory, some 15 were treatment-naive and 17 were IGHV unmutated. Each sample contained, on average, approximately 230,000 productive templates and tens of thousands of productive rearrangements. Regarding the study as a whole: Progressing patients had sampling times that differed from those of sustained-remission patients. Public clonotypes, an uncommon group, contracted or remained stable on treatment.

Libraries were prepared by immunoSEQ multiplex PCR; TCRdb keeps only in-frame clonotypes and omits some of them. The repertoire includes some 150,000 clones, around three quarters of them detected once, and about 13% sits in the top ten. V dropped 5 bases and J dropped 8 bases, with 15 bases sitting between them. Germline CDR1 and CDR2: SGHVS and FNYEAQ. The CDR3 has 14 amino acids. There are a few counts of this clone. Its antigen is unidentified. The sequenced sample was PBMCs, obtained after 12 months of ibrutinib treatment. The chain has TRBV7-6 and TRBJ2-2; TRBD1 is a possible D gene (5 bases). The clonotype comes from a human donor with chronic lymphocytic leukemia. The CDR3 region has the DNA TGTGCCAGCAGCCCATTTATGCAGGGTGGGGAGCTGTTTTTT. Translation: CASSPFMQGGELFF.